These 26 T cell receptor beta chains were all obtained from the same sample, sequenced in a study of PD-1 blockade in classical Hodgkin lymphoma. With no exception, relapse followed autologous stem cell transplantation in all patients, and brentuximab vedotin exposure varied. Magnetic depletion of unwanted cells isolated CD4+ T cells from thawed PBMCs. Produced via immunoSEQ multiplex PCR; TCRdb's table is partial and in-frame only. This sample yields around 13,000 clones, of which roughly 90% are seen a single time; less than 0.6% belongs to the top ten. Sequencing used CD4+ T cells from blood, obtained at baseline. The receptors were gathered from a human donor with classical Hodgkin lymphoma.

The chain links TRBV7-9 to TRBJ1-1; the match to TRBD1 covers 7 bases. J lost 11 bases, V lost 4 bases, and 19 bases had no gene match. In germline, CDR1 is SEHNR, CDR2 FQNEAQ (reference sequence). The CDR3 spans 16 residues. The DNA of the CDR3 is TGTGCCAGCAGCTCCATACATGAAGCAGGGGGGACCTTCGCTTTCTTT. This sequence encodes CASSSIHEAGGTFAFF.

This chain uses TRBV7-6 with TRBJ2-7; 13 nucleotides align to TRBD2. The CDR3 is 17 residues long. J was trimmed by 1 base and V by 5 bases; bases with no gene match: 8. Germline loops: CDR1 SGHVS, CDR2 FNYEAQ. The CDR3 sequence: CASSLTPTSGGSYEQYF. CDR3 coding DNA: TGTGCCAGCAGCCTAACTCCGACTAGCGGGGGGTCCTACGAGCAGTACTTC.

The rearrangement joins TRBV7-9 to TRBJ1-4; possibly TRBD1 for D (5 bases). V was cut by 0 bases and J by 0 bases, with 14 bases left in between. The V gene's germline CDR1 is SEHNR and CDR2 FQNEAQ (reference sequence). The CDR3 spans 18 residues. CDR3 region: CASSLARVAGATNEKLFF. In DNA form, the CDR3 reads TGTGCCAGCAGCTTAGCTCGAGTTGCGGGGGCAACTAATGAAAAACTGTTTTTT.

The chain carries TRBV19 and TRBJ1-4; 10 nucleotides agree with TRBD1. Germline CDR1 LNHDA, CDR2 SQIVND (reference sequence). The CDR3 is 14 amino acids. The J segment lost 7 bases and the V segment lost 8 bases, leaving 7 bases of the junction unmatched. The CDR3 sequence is CASLPTGGREKLFF. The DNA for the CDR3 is TGTGCCAGTTTGCCGACAGGGGGCCGTGAAAAACTGTTTTTT.

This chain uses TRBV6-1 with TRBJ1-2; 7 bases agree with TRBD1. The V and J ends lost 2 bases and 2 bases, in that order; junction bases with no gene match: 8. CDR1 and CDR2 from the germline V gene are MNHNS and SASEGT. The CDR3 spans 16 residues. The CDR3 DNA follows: TGTGCCAGCAGTGAAAAAAGAACAGGGGAAAACTATGGCTACACCTTC. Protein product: CASSEKRTGENYGYTF.

The CDR3 loop reads CASSVEAPAEKLFF. The DNA for the CDR3 is TGTGCCAGCAGCGTAGAGGCTCCAGCTGAAAAACTGTTTTTT. This chain links TRBV9 with TRBJ1-4; D uncertain. Trimming removed 0 bases at V and 7 bases at J, with 10 bases between. The CDR3 is 14 amino acids. Germline V gene sequence: CDR1 SGDLS, CDR2 YYNGEE.

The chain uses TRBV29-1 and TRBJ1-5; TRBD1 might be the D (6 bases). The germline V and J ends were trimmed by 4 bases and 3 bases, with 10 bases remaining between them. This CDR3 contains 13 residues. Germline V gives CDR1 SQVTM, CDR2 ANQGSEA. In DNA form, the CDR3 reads TGCAGCGTTGGGGACACCTCCAATCAGCCCCAGCATTTT. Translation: CSVGDTSNQPQHF. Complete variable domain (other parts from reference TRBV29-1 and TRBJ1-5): SAVISQKPSRDICQRGTSLTIQCQVDSQVTMMFWYRQQPGQSLTLIATANQGSEATYESGFVIDKFPISRPNLTFSTLTVSNMSPEDSSIYLCSVGDTSNQPQHFGDGTRLSIL.

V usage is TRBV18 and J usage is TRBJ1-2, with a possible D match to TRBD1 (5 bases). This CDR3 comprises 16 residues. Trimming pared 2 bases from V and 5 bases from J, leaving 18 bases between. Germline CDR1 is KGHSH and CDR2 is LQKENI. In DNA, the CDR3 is TGTGCCAGCTCACCAGAAGGGCGCGGGGCTATTTATGGCTACACCTTC. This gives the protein CASSPEGRGAIYGYTF.

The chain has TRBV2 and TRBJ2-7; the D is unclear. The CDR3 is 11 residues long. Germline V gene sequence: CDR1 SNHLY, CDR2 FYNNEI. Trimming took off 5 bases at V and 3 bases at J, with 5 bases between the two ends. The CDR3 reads CASSLSYEQYF. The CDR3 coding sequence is TGTGCCAGCAGTCTGAGCTACGAGCAGTACTTC.

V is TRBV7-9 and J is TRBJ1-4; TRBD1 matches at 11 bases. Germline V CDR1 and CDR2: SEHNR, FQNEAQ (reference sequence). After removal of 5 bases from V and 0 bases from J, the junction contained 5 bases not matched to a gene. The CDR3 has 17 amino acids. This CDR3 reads CASSRDRGTATNEKLFF. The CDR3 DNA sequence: TGTGCCAGCAGCAGGGACAGGGGGACCGCAACTAATGAAAAACTGTTTTTT.

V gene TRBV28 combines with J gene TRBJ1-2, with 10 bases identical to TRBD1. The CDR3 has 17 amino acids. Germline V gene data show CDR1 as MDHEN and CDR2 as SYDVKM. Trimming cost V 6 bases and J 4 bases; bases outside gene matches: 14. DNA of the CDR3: TGTGCCAGCAGACAAATCTCCGGGACAGGGGAGTTCTATGGCTACACCTTC. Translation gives CASRQISGTGEFYGYTF.

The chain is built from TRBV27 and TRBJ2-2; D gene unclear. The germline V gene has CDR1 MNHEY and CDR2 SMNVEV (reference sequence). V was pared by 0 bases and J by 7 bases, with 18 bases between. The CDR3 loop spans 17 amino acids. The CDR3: CASSLSPPRLDYGELFF. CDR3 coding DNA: TGTGCCAGCAGTTTATCCCCCCCCCGGCTAGATTACGGGGAGCTGTTTTTT.

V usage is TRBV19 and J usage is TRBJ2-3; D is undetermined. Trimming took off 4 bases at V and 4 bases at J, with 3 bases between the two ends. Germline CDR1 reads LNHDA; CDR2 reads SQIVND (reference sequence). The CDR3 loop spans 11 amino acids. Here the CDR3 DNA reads TGTGCCAGTAGTAGGGCAGATACGCAGTATTTT. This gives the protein CASSRADTQYF. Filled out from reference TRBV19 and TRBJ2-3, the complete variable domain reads DGGITQSPKYLFRKEGQNVTLSCEQNLNHDAMYWYRQDPGQGLRLIYYSQIVNDFQKGDIAEGYSVSREKKESFPLTVTSAQKNPTAFYLCASSRADTQYFGPGTRLTVL.

In nucleotides, the CDR3 is TGCGCCAGCAGCCCGGGGACAGGGCTAAATCAGCCCCAGCATTTT. It encodes CASSPGTGLNQPQHF. The rearrangement uses TRBV5-1 and TRBJ1-5, with 9 bases that match TRBD1. V trimming: 4 bases; J trimming: 4 bases; junction bases outside the gene matches: 6. Germline CDR1 is SGHRS and CDR2 is YFSETQ. The CDR3 runs to 15 residues. The full variable domain, rest sourced from reference TRBV5-1 and TRBJ1-5, is KAGVTQTPRYLIKTRGQQVTLSCSPISGHRSVSWYQQTPGQGLQFLFEYFSETQRNKGNFPGRFSGRQFSNSRSEMNVSTLELGDSALYLCASSPGTGLNQPQHFGDGTRLSIL.

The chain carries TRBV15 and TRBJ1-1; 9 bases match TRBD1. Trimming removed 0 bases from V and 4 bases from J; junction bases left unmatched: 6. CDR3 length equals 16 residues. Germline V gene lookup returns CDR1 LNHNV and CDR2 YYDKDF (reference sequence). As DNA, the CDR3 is TGTGCCACCAGCAGAGAGGGGAACAGGGGGCTCACTGAAGCTTTCTTT. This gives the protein CATSREGNRGLTEAFF. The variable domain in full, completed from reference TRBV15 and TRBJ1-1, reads DAMVIQNPRYQVTQFGKPVTLSCSQTLNHNVMYWYQQKSSQAPKLLFHYYDKDFNNEADTPDNFQSRRPNTSFCFLDIRSPGLGDTAMYLCATSREGNRGLTEAFFGQGTRLTVV.

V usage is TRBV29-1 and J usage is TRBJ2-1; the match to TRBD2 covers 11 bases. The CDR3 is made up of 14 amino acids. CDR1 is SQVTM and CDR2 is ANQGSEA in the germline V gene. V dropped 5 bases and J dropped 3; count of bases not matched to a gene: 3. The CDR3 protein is CSVRLAGGYNEQFF. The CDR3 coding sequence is TGCAGCGTTCGGCTAGCGGGGGGCTACAATGAGCAGTTCTTC.

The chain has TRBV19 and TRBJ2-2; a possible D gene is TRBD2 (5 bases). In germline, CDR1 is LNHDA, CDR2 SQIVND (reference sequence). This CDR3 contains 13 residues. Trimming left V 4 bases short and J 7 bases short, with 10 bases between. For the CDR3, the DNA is TGTGCCAGTAGTACCGGGATCGACGGGGAGCTGTTTTTT. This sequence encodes CASSTGIDGELFF.

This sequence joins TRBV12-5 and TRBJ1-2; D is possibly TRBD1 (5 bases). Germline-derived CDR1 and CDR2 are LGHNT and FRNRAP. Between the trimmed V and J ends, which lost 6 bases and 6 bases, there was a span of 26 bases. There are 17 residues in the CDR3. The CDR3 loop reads CASGLLVSAGPVDGYTF. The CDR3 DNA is TGTGCTAGTGGATTGTTGGTGTCCGCAGGGCCCGTCGATGGCTACACCTTC.

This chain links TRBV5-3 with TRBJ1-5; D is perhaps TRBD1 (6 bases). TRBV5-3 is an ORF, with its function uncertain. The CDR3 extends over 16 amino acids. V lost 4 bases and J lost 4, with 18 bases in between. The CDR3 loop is CARSPHWDILNQPQHF. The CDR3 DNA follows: TGTGCCAGAAGCCCCCATTGGGACATATTAAATCAGCCCCAGCATTTT.

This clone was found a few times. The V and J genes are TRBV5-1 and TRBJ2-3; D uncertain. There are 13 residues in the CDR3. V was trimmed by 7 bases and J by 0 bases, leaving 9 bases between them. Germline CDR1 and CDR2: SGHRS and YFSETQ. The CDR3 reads CASREASTDTQYF. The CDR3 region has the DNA TGCGCCAGCCGAGAGGCTAGCACAGATACGCAGTATTTT.

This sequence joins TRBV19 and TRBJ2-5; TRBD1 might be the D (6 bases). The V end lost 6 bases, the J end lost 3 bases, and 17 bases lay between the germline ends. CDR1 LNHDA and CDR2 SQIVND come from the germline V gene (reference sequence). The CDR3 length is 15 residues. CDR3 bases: TGTGCCAGTAGCGTCCAGGGGAGACCCGAAGAGACCCAGTACTTC. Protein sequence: CASSVQGRPEETQYF.

The CDR3 DNA reads TGTGCCAGCAGTGAAGCATGGGACCCCCCGAAAGCTTTCTTT. Translated: CASSEAWDPPKAFF. This chain connects TRBV2 to TRBJ1-1; possible D gene TRBD1, 5 bases. This CDR3 comprises 14 residues. From germline, CDR1 is SNHLY and CDR2 FYNNEI. V lost 0 bases to trimming and J lost 9 bases, with 14 bases between them. The whole variable domain, remainder taken from reference TRBV2 and TRBJ1-1, is EPEVTQTPSHQVTQMGQEVILRCVPISNHLYFYWYRQILGQKVEFLVSFYNNEISEKSEIFDDQFSVERPDGSNFTLKIRSTKLEDSAMYFCASSEAWDPPKAFFGQGTRLTVV.

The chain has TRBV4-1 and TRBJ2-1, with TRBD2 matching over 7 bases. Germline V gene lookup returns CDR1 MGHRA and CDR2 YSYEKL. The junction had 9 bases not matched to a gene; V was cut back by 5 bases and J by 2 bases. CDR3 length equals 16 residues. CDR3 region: CASSKILAPTYNEQFF. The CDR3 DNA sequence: TGCGCCAGCAGCAAAATACTAGCGCCAACCTACAATGAGCAGTTCTTC.

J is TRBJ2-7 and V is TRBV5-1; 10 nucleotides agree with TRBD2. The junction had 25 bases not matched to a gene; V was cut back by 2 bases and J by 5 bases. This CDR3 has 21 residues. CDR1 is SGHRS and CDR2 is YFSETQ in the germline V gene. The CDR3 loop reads CASSFNIRKRLAGEGGHEQYF. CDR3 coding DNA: TGCGCCAGCAGCTTCAACATTCGGAAGCGCCTAGCGGGAGAGGGTGGCCACGAGCAGTACTTC.

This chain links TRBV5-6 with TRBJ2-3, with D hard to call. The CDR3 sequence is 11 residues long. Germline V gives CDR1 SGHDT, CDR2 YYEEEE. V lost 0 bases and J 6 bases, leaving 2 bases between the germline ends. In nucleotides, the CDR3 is TGTGCCAGCAGCTTGGGCGATACGCAGTATTTT. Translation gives CASSLGDTQYF.

CDR3 region: CASVARGSYEQYF. As DNA, the CDR3 is TGTGCCAGCGTAGCACGAGGTTCCTACGAGCAGTACTTC. The V gene is TRBV2, the J gene TRBJ2-7; D gene unclear. The CDR3 covers 13 residues. The germline V gene has CDR1 SNHLY and CDR2 FYNNEI. Trimming removed 8 bases at V and 1 base at J, with 12 bases between. Drawing the rest from reference TRBV2 and TRBJ2-7, the complete variable domain is EPEVTQTPSHQVTQMGQEVILRCVPISNHLYFYWYRQILGQKVEFLVSFYNNEISEKSEIFDDQFSVERPDGSNFTLKIRSTKLEDSAMYFCASVARGSYEQYFGPGTRLTVT.